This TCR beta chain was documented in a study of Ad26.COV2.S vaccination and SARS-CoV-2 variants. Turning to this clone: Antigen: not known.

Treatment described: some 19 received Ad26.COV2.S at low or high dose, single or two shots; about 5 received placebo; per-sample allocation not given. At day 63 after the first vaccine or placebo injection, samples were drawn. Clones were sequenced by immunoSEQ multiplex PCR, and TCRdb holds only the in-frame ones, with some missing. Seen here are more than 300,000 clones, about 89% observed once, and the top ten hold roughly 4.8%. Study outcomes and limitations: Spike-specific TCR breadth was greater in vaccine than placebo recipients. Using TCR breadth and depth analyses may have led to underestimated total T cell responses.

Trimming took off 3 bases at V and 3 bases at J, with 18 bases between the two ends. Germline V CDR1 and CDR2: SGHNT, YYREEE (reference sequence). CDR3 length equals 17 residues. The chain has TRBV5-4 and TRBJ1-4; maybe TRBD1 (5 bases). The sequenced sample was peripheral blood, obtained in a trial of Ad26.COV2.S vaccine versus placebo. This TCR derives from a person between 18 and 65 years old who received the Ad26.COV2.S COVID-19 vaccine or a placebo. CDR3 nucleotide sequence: TGTGCCAGCAGCTATTCGGGGCAGGGTGTAGCTAATGAAAAACTGTTTTTT. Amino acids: CASSYSGQGVANEKLFF.